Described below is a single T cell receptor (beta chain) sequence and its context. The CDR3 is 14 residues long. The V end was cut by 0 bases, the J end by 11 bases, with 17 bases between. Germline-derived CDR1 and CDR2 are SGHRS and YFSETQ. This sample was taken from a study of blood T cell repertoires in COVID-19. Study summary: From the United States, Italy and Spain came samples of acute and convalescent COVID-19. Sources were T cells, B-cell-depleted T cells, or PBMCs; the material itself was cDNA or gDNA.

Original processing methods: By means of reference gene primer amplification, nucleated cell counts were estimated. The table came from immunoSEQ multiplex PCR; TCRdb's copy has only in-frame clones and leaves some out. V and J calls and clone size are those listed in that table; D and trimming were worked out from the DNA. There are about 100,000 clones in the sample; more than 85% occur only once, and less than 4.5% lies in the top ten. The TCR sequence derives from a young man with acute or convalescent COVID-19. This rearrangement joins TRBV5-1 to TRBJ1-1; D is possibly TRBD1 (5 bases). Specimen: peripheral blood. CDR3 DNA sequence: TGCGCCAGCAGCTTGGCCGGGACCCTAGGAGGGGCTTTCTTT. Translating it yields CASSLAGTLGGAFF.